The 10 T cell receptor beta chains presented below share a single source sample, sequenced in a study of regulatory T cells in long-lasting Graves disease. Time point in this sample: newly diagnosed GD, antithyroid drugs for less than 3 months. There was RNA extracted from PBMCs, and the TCR library was made from it. Building the TCR beta libraries relied on iRepertoire HTBI primers, and CDR3 regions underwent Arm-PCR. TCRdb fed the multiplex PCR reads into MiXCR, producing one record per CDR3 protein. The top ten hold more than 20% of the sample, which has roughly 530,000 distinct CDR3 sequences, more than 15% seen once. The sample was also reused in another study, on T cells in Graves' hyperthyroidism and ophthalmopathy.

The source material was peripheral blood mononuclear cells (PBMCs), sampled at new diagnosis, from a patient treated with antithyroid drugs. The receptors originated from a woman aged 35-60 years with Graves disease.

V and J are TRBV12-3 or TRBV12-4 and TRBJ2-7; TRBD2 matches at 9 bases. This CDR3 is built from 14 residues. Trimming removed 2 bases from V and 7 bases from J; junction bases left unmatched: 6. DNA for the CDR3: TGTGCCAGCAGTTTACTAGCGGGGACGGGGGAGCAGTACTTC. Encoded protein: CASSLLAGTGEQYF.

This clonotype has a handful of counts. The chain employs TRBV7-9 and TRBJ1-4, with 7 bases aligning to TRBD1. The germline V gene encodes CDR1 SEHNR and CDR2 FQNEAQ (reference sequence). Germline trimming cut 1 base from V and 7 bases from J; bases unmatched to any gene: 12. The CDR3 totals 17 residues. CDR3 DNA sequence: TGTGCCAGCAGCTTAGGCCTCGGACAGGCTAATATTGAAAAACTGTTTTTT. Its protein is CASSLGLGQANIEKLFF. Full variable domain (missing parts from reference TRBV7-9 and TRBJ1-4): DTGVSQNPRHKITKRGQNVTFRCDPISEHNRLYWYRQTLGQGPEFLTYFQNEAQLEKSRLLSDRFSAERPKGSFSTLEIQRTEQGDSAMYLCASSLGLGQANIEKLFFGSGTQLSVL.

The table lists this clonotype with many counts. The rearrangement uses TRBV12-3 or TRBV12-4 and TRBJ2-2; 8 bases map to TRBD1. Losses at the gene ends were 3 bases for V and 3 bases for J; bases not matched to a gene: 6. The CDR3 length is 16 residues. The CDR3 nucleotides read TGTGCCAGCAGTTTCCCCATGACAGGGGACACCGGGGAGCTGTTTTTT. Translation: CASSFPMTGDTGELFF.

The rearrangement links TRBV3-1 to TRBJ1-3; D unresolved. The germline gives CDR1 LGHDT, CDR2 YNNKEL (reference sequence). The CDR3 loop spans 13 amino acids. V was cut by 3 bases and J by 4 bases, with 7 bases left in between. The CDR3 is CASSQLTGNTIYF. For the CDR3, the DNA is TGTGCCAGCAGCCAGCTGACCGGAAACACCATATATTTT.

The chain combines TRBV6-2 or TRBV6-3 with TRBJ2-1, with D perhaps assigned TRBD1 or TRBD2 (6 bases each). Per germline, CDR1 MNHEY and CDR2 SVGEGT. This CDR3 region has 16 residues. Trimming stripped 4 bases from V and 5 bases from J, with 18 bases between. CDR3 region: CASSFHNRGPHNEQFF. The DNA for the CDR3 is TGTGCCAGCAGTTTCCATAACCGGGGGCCGCACAATGAGCAGTTCTTC.

This clonotype has only a few counts. The V call is TRBV3-1, the J call TRBJ1-6; 7 nucleotides align to TRBD1. Trimming took 4 bases from V and 10 from J; bases not matched to a gene: 10. The CDR3 covers 15 residues. Germline V gene lookup returns CDR1 LGHDT and CDR2 YNNKEL (reference sequence). The CDR3 region has the DNA TGTGCCAGCAGCCGTACCGGGACAGTGATATCACCCCTCCACTTT. It specifies CASSRTGTVISPLHF.

There are a few counts of this clonotype. The rearrangement links TRBV5-5 to TRBJ1-5; 9 nucleotides line up with TRBD1. V lost 9 bases, J lost 3 bases, and 7 bases stayed unmatched. Germline assignment: CDR1 SGHKS and CDR2 YYEKEE (reference sequence). The CDR3 has 14 amino acids. In DNA, the CDR3 is TGTGCCATCCGATGGGACAGGGACAATCAGCCCCAGCATTTT. It is translated as CAIRWDRDNQPQHF.

This clonotype was counted many times. One end of the junction is discordant with germline, which a read error may explain. This sequence joins TRBV28 and TRBJ1-5; D remains unclear. The CDR3 totals 13 residues. Germline CDR1 MDHEN, CDR2 SYDVKM. This chain's CDR3 is CASRLFINQPQHF. The CDR3 DNA reads TGTGCCAGCAGGTTATTTATCAATCAGCCCCAGCATTTT.

This clonotype was seen more than once but under ten times. V is TRBV2 and J is TRBJ2-1; TRBD2 is a possible D gene (6 bases). Germline-derived CDR1 and CDR2 are SNHLY and FYNNEI. With 4 bases removed from V and 0 bases from J, the gap between germline ends came to 13 bases. CDR3 length: 16 amino acids. The CDR3 nucleotides read TGTGCCAGCAGTGGGGGACTTTTGAGCTCCTACAATGAGCAGTTCTTC. It is translated as CASSGGLLSSYNEQFF.

This clonotype was detected ten times or more. The genes are TRBV3-1 and TRBJ1-6; D uncertain. This CDR3 comprises 15 residues. V lost 2 bases, J lost 1 base, and 6 bases lay in between. Germline V gene sequence: CDR1 LGHDT, CDR2 YNNKEL (reference sequence). The CDR3 region has the DNA TGTGCCAGCAGCCAAAAATGGTCCTATAATTCACCCCTCCACTTT. This sequence encodes CASSQKWSYNSPLHF.